Sequencing of this TCR beta chain was carried out in a study of T-cell reconstitution after alpha-beta-depleted transplantation in children. Molecular barcoding with unique molecular identifiers was used for the TCRbeta library. MiXCR, run by TCRdb on the PCR reads, gives a single entry per CDR3 protein. The repertoire holds under 850,000 distinct CDR3 sequences, with roughly 13% as singletons. Remarks on this clonotype: Its antigen is undetermined.

The V gene's germline CDR1 is GTSNPN and CDR2 SVGIG (reference sequence). The CDR3 runs to 13 residues. Losses at the gene ends were 4 bases for V and 5 bases for J; bases not matched to a gene: 2. Study results and caveats: There were reportedly several hundred expanded graft clones from which alpha-beta T cells came about two months after transplant. Some patients' high day-60 TCRbeta diversity was attributed to recipient cells surviving conditioning. Most T-cell counts and diversity one year after the transplant came from T cells that were newly produced.

The chain has TRBV30 and TRBJ2-1; 10 positions agree with TRBD2. This clonotype originated in a girl aged 2-10 years with congenital amegakaryocytic thrombocytopenia, due to receive a stem cell transplant. The specimen comprised PBMCs, sampled before TCRalphabeta/CD19-depleted stem cell transplant. CDR3 region: CAWKTSGNNEQFF. In DNA, the CDR3 is TGTGCCTGGAAAACTAGCGGGAACAATGAGCAGTTCTTC.